This T cell receptor (beta chain) is drawn from a study of neurological immune-mediated disorders. Study-wide results and caveats: Clinical and MRI features did not associate with the cluster found in multiple sclerosis patients.

The CDR3 loop spans 14 amino acids. V shed 0 bases and J shed 8 bases, with 12 bases lying between them. CDR1 is SGHKS and CDR2 is YYEKEE in the germline V gene (reference sequence). Ten or more counts support this clonotype. Its cognate antigen is unknown. It was by 5'RACE with 10-nucleotide random UMIs that the cDNA was made. Each CDR3 protein gets one entry after TCRdb re-called the 5' RACE reads with MiXCR. The table records 10,000 or so distinct CDR3 sequences, 22% of them present only once. The sample taken for sequencing was CD8+ T cells from blood. This sequence joins TRBV5-5 and TRBJ1-5, with D uncertain. The TCR was taken from a middle-aged woman with multiple sclerosis. In nucleotides, the CDR3 is TGTGCCAGCAGCTTGGGAGGAGGACGCGAGCCCCAGCATTTT. It is translated as CASSLGGGREPQHF.